This T cell receptor (beta chain) was profiled in a study of beta chain features in type 1 diabetes (dated by TCRdb to 2016 to 2018). Study-level background: Patients and healthy donors did not differ in mean age, gender distribution, total cell number or subset yield. A total of 90 million to 140 million sorted cells were examined across all samples, and RNA yield correlated strongly with the number of cells per subset. In the study, TCRB repertoires of sorted circulating CD4+ T cell subsets from recently diagnosed type 1 diabetes patients were compared with those of matched healthy donors. Regulatory and stem cell-like memory subsets were isolated from only 8 patients and about 8 healthy donors, whereas naive and central memory subsets came from all 28 donors.

All of the isolated RNA was reverse transcribed with the High Capacity cDNA Reverse Transcription Kit, so expressed TCRB transcripts were sequenced. Deep immunoSEQ sequencing was applied to naive, central memory and regulatory T cell samples, giving an average of about 3.6 million total reads per sample. Sorted cells were lysed in RLT buffer, and RNA was extracted using DNase-treated RNeasy Micro or Mini kits according to cell number. To prevent cross-contamination, each cell subset was processed individually, whereas patient and healthy donor samples were processed jointly. The immunoSEQ multiplex PCR was used to amplify TCRB sequences from cDNA, generating 87-bp fragments that spanned the CDR3 region. The amplicons were sequenced using the Illumina HiSeq platform. Per the original workflow: Synthetic template baselines were used to correct PCR bias computationally, reads within Hamming distance 2 were collapsed, and singletons that could not be merged were discarded. Reads were aligned to IMGT to assign V, D and J genes, CDR3 length, and insertions or deletions at six rearrangement sites. Clonotype counts were normalized to sorted cell number within each subset before computing true diversity and Gini coefficients with the tcR R package. The overlap coefficient, calculated on TCRB nucleotide sequences, was used to measure repertoire sharing. TCRdb provides this immuneACCESS table in a form limited to in-frame rearrangements. Some clones are lacking; in checked studies, under half of them reflect an unresolved V gene, and why the rest are absent is not known. V and J calls and clone size are as listed in that table; D and trimming were resolved from the DNA. The sample records about 190,000 clones, 7.5% to 8.5% of which are singletons. The leading ten clones occupy roughly 0.5% of the sample.

Overall results and qualifications from the work: At VDJ recombination sites, patients with type 1 diabetes made fewer insertions and deleted more nucleotides, a pattern implying thymic rearrangement abnormalities. PCR may preferentially amplify shorter templates, but because patient and control samples were amplified and corrected together, any resulting skew would affect both groups equally. In all four CD4+ subsets, TCRB CDR3 length was moderately but significantly shorter in type 1 diabetes patients. Because cDNA rather than genomic DNA was sequenced, highly expressing activated cells could have been over-represented, although no difference in activation and CD3 levels was found between groups. Only small numbers of individuals were included in the HLA sub-analyses, which left unresolved whether HLA type had any influence on TCRB rearrangement. Naive, central memory and regulatory TCRB repertoires appeared to be more similar among patients than among healthy donors.

Details on this clone: Its specific antigen is unknown. No base-level quality is on record; no much larger clone is a single base apart.

Each donor gave one peripheral blood draw, averaging approximately 120 mL, which was collected into heparinised tubes. A BD FACSAria II and a panel including CD45RO, CCR7, CD25, CD127, CD95 and CD27 were used to sort naive, central memory, regulatory and stem cell-like memory CD4+ T cells. All sorted populations exceeded 95% purity. PBMCs were separated immediately by Lymphoprep density gradient centrifugation and were stained directly, without being cultured. So that batch effects would be minimized, each experiment stained and sorted samples in pairs, pairing one healthy donor with one patient. The receptor's source is a man aged 18 to 30 with type 1 diabetes. Sequencing input: central memory CD4+ T cells from blood.

CDR3 loop: CASKARGAPYNEQFF. The DNA reads TGTGCCAGTAAGGCCCGGGGGGCCCCCTACAATGAGCAGTTCTTC. The chain uses TRBV19 and TRBJ2-1; perhaps TRBD2 is the D gene, with 7 bases matching. V loses 7 bases, J loses 2 bases, and the germline ends lie 15 bases apart. Taken from cysteine to phenylalanine, the CDR3 has 15 residues. The entry retains the CDR3 DNA only, 45 bases that are in frame from base 1. CDR1 and CDR2 are read off the germline V gene (reference sequence) as LNHDA and SQIVND.